What follows describes a single T cell receptor beta chain. The target antigen is unknown. The data were taken from a study of Ad26.COV2.S vaccination and SARS-CoV-2 variants. Points from the study as a whole: Spike-specific TCR breadth was greater after Ad26.COV2.S than placebo.

The sample's treatment: about 20 received Ad26.COV2.S at low or high dose, single or two shots; 5 received placebo; per-sample allocation not given. Samples analyzed were those drawn on day 63 after the first vaccine or placebo injection. The assay was immunoSEQ multiplex PCR, and TCRdb's table has in-frame clones only and misses some. The sample records some 340,000 clones, roughly 80% being singletons. The trim removed 3 bases at V and 1 base at J, leaving 18 bases unmatched. The length of the CDR3 is 20 residues. CDR1 and CDR2 from the germline V gene are MDHEN and SYDVKM. The source of this sequence is a person between 18 and 65 years old who received the Ad26.COV2.S COVID-19 vaccine or a placebo. J is TRBJ2-5 and V is TRBV28, with TRBD1 matching 9 bases. The sample in question was peripheral blood, obtained in a trial of Ad26.COV2.S vaccine versus placebo. In DNA, the CDR3 is TGTGCCAGCAGTTTCCCTTCCGGGACAGGGAGTTGGTTGGTCCAAGAGACCCAGTACTTC. It translates to CASSFPSGTGSWLVQETQYF.